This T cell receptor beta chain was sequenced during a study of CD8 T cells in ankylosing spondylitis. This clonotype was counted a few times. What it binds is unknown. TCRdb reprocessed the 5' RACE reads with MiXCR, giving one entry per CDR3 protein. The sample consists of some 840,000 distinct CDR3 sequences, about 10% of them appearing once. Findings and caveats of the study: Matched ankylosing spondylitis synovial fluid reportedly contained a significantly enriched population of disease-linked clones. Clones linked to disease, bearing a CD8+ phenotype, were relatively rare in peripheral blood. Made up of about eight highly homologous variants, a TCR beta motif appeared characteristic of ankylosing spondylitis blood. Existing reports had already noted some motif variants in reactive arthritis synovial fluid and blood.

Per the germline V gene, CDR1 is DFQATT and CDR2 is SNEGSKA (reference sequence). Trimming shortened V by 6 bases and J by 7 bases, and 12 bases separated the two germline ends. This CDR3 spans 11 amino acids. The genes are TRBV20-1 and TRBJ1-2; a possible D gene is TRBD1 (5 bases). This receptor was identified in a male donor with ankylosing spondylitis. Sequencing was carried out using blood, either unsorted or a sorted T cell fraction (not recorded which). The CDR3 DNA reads TGCAGTGCCCCAGGGCCTTTTGGCTACACCTTC. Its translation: CSAPGPFGYTF.